This T cell receptor beta chain was observed in a study of identical twins. Whole-study results and caveats: The study found weaker excess twin sharing in beta out-of-frame sequences.

This clonotype has at least ten counts. Its antigen is not known. With 3 bases removed from V and 0 bases from J, the gap between germline ends came to 8 bases. CDR3 length: 15 amino acids. A single record per CDR3 protein comes from TCRdb applying MiXCR to the 5' RACE reads. In the table there are 690,000 or so distinct CDR3 sequences, 8.5% to 9% of which are singletons. This sample also appeared in a second study, on yellow fever vaccine responses in identical twins. That study adds: Each twin's T cell response to the vaccine was reported to look partly convergent and partly personalized.

The V gene is TRBV12-3 or TRBV12-4, the J gene TRBJ2-2; no clear D gene. The clonotype was recovered from a woman between 18 and 30 years old in good health. Material: PBMCs. CDR3 residues: CASSLTTPNTGELFF. The DNA for the CDR3 is TGTGCCAGCAGTTTGACGACCCCGAACACCGGGGAGCTGTTTTTT.